Below, 9 T cell receptor beta chains from the same sample are listed, as sequenced in a study of shared clonotypes between healthy human individuals. TCRdb's copy holds only in-frame clones and misses some; the assay was immunoSEQ multiplex PCR. The sample lists about 2.4 million clones, roughly nine tenths seen once, with over 0.12% in the top ten. Sequences were obtained from naive CD4+ T cells sorted from blood. Indicated subset: CD45RA+ positively selected. The receptor set was obtained from a man between 18 and 29 years old in good health.

The chain is built from TRBV5-1 and TRBJ2-5; 9 bases match TRBD1. There are 14 residues in the CDR3. Germline V CDR1 and CDR2: SGHRS, YFSETQ. Trimming at V came to 3 bases and at J to 3 bases, leaving 3 bases not matched to a gene. The CDR3 nucleotides are TGCGCCAGCAGCTCGGGACAGGGAGAAGAGACCCAGTACTTC. This sequence encodes CASSSGQGEETQYF.

Points on this clone: At one end the junction does not follow the germline gene, possibly because of a read error. The V and J genes are TRBV7-7 and TRBJ2-2; 13 bases are a match to TRBD2. Germline CDR1 is SSHAT and CDR2 is FNYEAQ (reference sequence). The CDR3 consists of 17 residues. This CDR3 reads CASSLLAGGPNTGELFF. The CDR3 DNA sequence: TGTGCTAGCAGCTTACTAGCGGGAGGGCCCAACACCGGGGAGCTGTTTTTT.

This rearrangement joins TRBV30 to TRBJ2-1; no definite D call. Trimming left V 1 base short and J 7 bases short, with 5 bases between. The CDR3 totals 11 residues. The germline V gene encodes CDR1 GTSNPN and CDR2 SVGIG (reference sequence). The CDR3 sequence: CAWSDENEQFF. The DNA of the CDR3 is TGTGCCTGGAGTGACGAAAATGAGCAGTTCTTC.

This clone was seen only a few times. This rearrangement joins TRBV14 to TRBJ2-2; a possible D gene is TRBD1 (5 bases). This CDR3 is 14 amino acids long. V lost 0 bases and J 6 bases, leaving 8 bases between the germline ends. Per the germline V gene, CDR1 is SGHDN and CDR2 is FVKESK. CDR3 residues: CASSQDRVAGELFF. As DNA, the CDR3 is TGTGCCAGCAGCCAAGACAGGGTTGCCGGGGAGCTGTTTTTT.

The gene calls are TRBV27 and TRBJ1-2, with 9 positions matching TRBD1. The CDR3 contains 15 residues. Germline CDR1 reads MNHEY; CDR2 reads SMNVEV (reference sequence). J gave up 4 bases and V 6 bases, and 9 bases lay outside the gene matches. For the CDR3, the DNA is TGTGCCAGCAGGTCTCTGGGACAGGGCCTCTATGGCTACACCTTC. It codes for CASRSLGQGLYGYTF.

V is TRBV7-6 and J is TRBJ1-6; 7 bases map to TRBD1. The ends lost 3 bases at V and 6 bases at J; junction bases unmatched: 5. Germline values: CDR1 SGHVS, CDR2 FNYEAQ. CDR3 length: 15 residues. DNA of the CDR3: TGTGCCAGCAGCTTGGAGGGACAGCTTAATTCACCCCTCCACTTT. Translated: CASSLEGQLNSPLHF.

The CDR3 DNA follows: TGTGCCAGCAGTCCTTTAGACAGGGATAATTCACCCCTCCACTTT. Translation: CASSPLDRDNSPLHF. The chain links TRBV28 to TRBJ1-6; the match to TRBD1 covers 7 bases. J lost 5 bases, V lost 5 bases, and 6 bases had no gene match. Germline lookup yields CDR1 MDHEN and CDR2 SYDVKM. The length of the CDR3 is 15 residues. The full variable domain, rest sourced from reference TRBV28 and TRBJ1-6, is DVKVTQSSRYLVKRTGEKVFLECVQDMDHENMFWYRQDPGLGLRLIYFSYDVKMKEKGDIPEGYSVSREKKERFSLILESASTNQTSMYLCASSPLDRDNSPLHFGNGTRLTVT.

This clone has only one observation. This rearrangement joins TRBV28 to TRBJ1-3, with 8 bases that match TRBD1. Trimming took 6 bases from V and 0 from J; bases not matched to a gene: 10. The CDR3 is made up of 17 amino acids. Germline assignment: CDR1 MDHEN and CDR2 SYDVKM. CDR3 amino acids: CASSPWTGTLSGNTIYF. The CDR3 nucleotides read TGTGCCAGCAGCCCTTGGACAGGGACACTCTCTGGAAACACCATATATTTT.

As for this clone: This CDR3 is also generated by other DNA sequences in the sample. The rearrangement joins TRBV9 to TRBJ2-7, with 9 nucleotides matching TRBD1. V lost 0 bases to trimming and J lost 3 bases; unmatched junction nucleotides: 4. The CDR3 runs 15 residues. Germline loops: CDR1 SGDLS, CDR2 YYNGEE. This chain's CDR3 is CASSVGWDRVYEQYF. DNA for the CDR3: TGTGCCAGCAGCGTAGGATGGGACAGGGTCTACGAGCAGTACTTC. Full variable domain (remainder filled in from reference TRBV9 and TRBJ2-7): DSGVTQTPKHLITATGQRVTLRCSPRSGDLSVYWYQQSLDQGLQFLIQYYNGEERAKGNILERFSAQQFPDLHSELNLSSLELGDSALYFCASSVGWDRVYEQYFGPGTRLTVT.